Shown below are 15 T cell receptor beta chains from a single sample sequenced in a study of cytomegalovirus exposure and HLA in healthy donors. Assay used: immunoSEQ multiplex PCR; TCRdb lists only in-frame clones, some missing. The sample has 110,000 to 150,000 clones, about 95% seen once; the top ten hold roughly 1.9%. The specimen sequenced was PBMCs. The source of these receptors is a man between 18 and 35 years old in good health and CMV-seropositive.

The rearrangement uses TRBV6-6 and TRBJ2-3; TRBD2 aligns across 8 bases. Germline values: CDR1 MNHNY, CDR2 SVGAGI (reference sequence). The CDR3 totals 13 residues. The V segment lost 11 bases and the J segment 4 bases; nucleotides outside the gene matches: 8. This CDR3 reads CASRGGSPDTQYF. CDR3 DNA: TGTGCCTCCCGGGGGGGGTCCCCAGATACGCAGTATTTT.

V gene TRBV15 combines with J gene TRBJ2-1, with TRBD2 matching over 9 bases. This CDR3 has 17 residues. The germline gives CDR1 LNHNV, CDR2 YYDKDF (reference sequence). Trimming removed 5 bases from V and 0 bases from J; junction bases left unmatched: 8. This chain's CDR3 is CATSETSGSLSYNEQFF. CDR3 coding DNA: TGTGCCACCAGCGAAACTAGCGGGTCCCTCTCCTACAATGAGCAGTTCTTC.

V and J are TRBV19 and TRBJ1-2; D call uncertain. The CDR3 totals 12 residues. Germline V lookup: CDR1 LNHDA, CDR2 SQIVND (reference sequence). Trimming pared 7 bases from V and 4 bases from J, leaving 10 bases between. CDR3 sequence reads: CASTKTGYGYTF. CDR3 sequence (DNA): TGTGCCAGTACTAAAACGGGCTATGGCTACACCTTC.

The chain is built from TRBV2 and TRBJ2-3; D is possibly TRBD2 (6 bases). The germline CDR1 and CDR2 sequences are SNHLY and FYNNEI. Trimming pared 9 bases from V and 1 base from J, leaving 11 bases between. This CDR3 spans 13 amino acids. The CDR3 DNA reads as TGTGCCAGAAGACTAGAGCGCACAGATACGCAGTATTTT. It encodes CARRLERTDTQYF.

The chain employs TRBV28 and TRBJ1-1, with TRBD1 as a possible D gene (5 bases). There are 17 residues in the CDR3. The germline V and J ends were trimmed by 1 base and 0 bases, with 15 bases remaining between them. In germline, CDR1 is MDHEN, CDR2 SYDVKM. For the CDR3, the DNA is TGTGCCAGCAGTTTATTAGGGCTGAAGGACATGAACACTGAAGCTTTCTTT. This gives the protein CASSLLGLKDMNTEAFF.

The chain uses TRBV13 and TRBJ1-3, with 8 bases fitting TRBD1. Unmatched junction bases numbered 1, after V lost 1 base and J lost 2 bases. The CDR3 is 15 amino acids. CDR1 is PRHDT, CDR2 FYEKMQ, per germline (reference sequence). This chain's CDR3 is CASSLDRGTGNTIYF. CDR3 coding DNA: TGTGCCAGCAGCTTAGACAGGGGGACTGGAAACACCATATATTTT.

The CDR3 is CASSQWTGEYTEAFF. The CDR3 DNA reads TGCGCCAGCAGCCAATGGACAGGAGAGTATACTGAAGCTTTCTTT. This rearrangement joins TRBV4-1 to TRBJ1-1; 7 bases agree with TRBD1. The CDR3 spans 15 residues. Trimming took 2 bases from V and 5 from J; bases not matched to a gene: 8. Germline V gene sequence: CDR1 MGHRA, CDR2 YSYEKL.

The gene calls are TRBV7-9 and TRBJ2-7; the D is unclear. In germline, CDR1 is SEHNR, CDR2 FQNEAQ (reference sequence). Trimming removed 3 bases from V and 3 bases from J, with 12 bases in between. The length of the CDR3 is 14 residues. CDR3 protein: CASSFVPGGYEQYF. The CDR3 DNA reads as TGTGCCAGCAGCTTTGTTCCGGGTGGCTACGAGCAGTACTTC.

This chain joins TRBV2 and TRBJ1-6, with D unresolved. Trimming stripped 8 bases from V and 6 bases from J, with 14 bases between. The CDR3 runs to 14 residues. Germline V gene sequence: CDR1 SNHLY, CDR2 FYNNEI. CDR3 DNA: TGTGCCAGCGTAGAGAGAACTAGTAATTCACCCCTCCACTTT. The encoded protein is CASVERTSNSPLHF. Full variable domain (remainder filled in from reference TRBV2 and TRBJ1-6): EPEVTQTPSHQVTQMGQEVILRCVPISNHLYFYWYRQILGQKVEFLVSFYNNEISEKSEIFDDQFSVERPDGSNFTLKIRSTKLEDSAMYFCASVERTSNSPLHFGNGTRLTVT.

The genes are TRBV28 and TRBJ2-3; D perhaps matches TRBD1 (6 bases). This CDR3 comprises 14 residues. Germline V CDR1 and CDR2: MDHEN, SYDVKM. The DNA for the CDR3 is TGTGGGACTGGGGGCGGATCTTACACAGATACGCAGTATTTT. Translating it yields CGTGGGSYTDTQYF.

The chain couples TRBV11-2 to TRBJ2-5; no clear D gene. The germline V gene encodes CDR1 SGHAT and CDR2 FQNNGV. The germline V and J ends were trimmed by 3 bases and 1 base, with 6 bases remaining between them. The CDR3 runs 13 residues. For the CDR3, the DNA is TGTGCCAGCAGCTTGAGTTTCCAAGAGACCCAGTACTTC. Translated, it gives CASSLSFQETQYF.

This clone is a singleton in its sample. The V and J genes are TRBV7-2 and TRBJ1-1, with a tentative D call TRBD1 (6 bases). V dropped 5 bases and J dropped 7 bases, with 17 bases sitting between them. The CDR3 loop spans 14 amino acids. CDR1 SGHTA and CDR2 FQGNSA come from the germline V gene. The CDR3 sequence: CASSLDGGWLEAFF. Here the CDR3 DNA reads TGTGCCAGCAGCCTCGATGGGGGCTGGCTTGAAGCTTTCTTT.

The V call is TRBV6-1, the J call TRBJ2-5; tentative D call: TRBD2 (5 bases). Trimming removed 7 bases from V and 5 bases from J, with 8 bases in between. Germline V lookup: CDR1 MNHNS, CDR2 SASEGT. CDR3 size: 11 residues. Here the CDR3 DNA reads TGTGCCAGCACGGAGGCGGAGACCCAGTACTTC. This sequence encodes CASTEAETQYF.

The chain is built from TRBV15 and TRBJ2-5; 12 bases line up with TRBD1. Per the germline V gene, CDR1 is LNHNV and CDR2 is YYDKDF (reference sequence). The junction had 8 bases not matched to a gene; V was cut back by 3 bases and J by 6 bases. The CDR3 extends over 16 amino acids. The CDR3 loop is CATSSPGQGAWKTQYF. As DNA, the CDR3 is TGTGCCACCAGCAGCCCGGGACAGGGGGCTTGGAAGACCCAGTACTTC. The full variable domain, with the rest looked up from reference TRBV15 and TRBJ2-5, is DAMVIQNPRYQVTQFGKPVTLSCSQTLNHNVMYWYQQKSSQAPKLLFHYYDKDFNNEADTPDNFQSRRPNTSFCFLDIRSPGLGDTAMYLCATSSPGQGAWKTQYFGPGTRLLVL.

This rearrangement joins TRBV28 to TRBJ2-5; D possibly corresponds to TRBD1 (5 bases). Trimming pared 8 bases from V and 3 bases from J, leaving 19 bases between. The CDR3 covers 15 residues. Germline lookup yields CDR1 MDHEN and CDR2 SYDVKM. The CDR3 DNA sequence: TGTGCCAGCGGAACAGGCTCCTCCGGCAAAGAGACCCAGTACTTC. This translates into CASGTGSSGKETQYF.